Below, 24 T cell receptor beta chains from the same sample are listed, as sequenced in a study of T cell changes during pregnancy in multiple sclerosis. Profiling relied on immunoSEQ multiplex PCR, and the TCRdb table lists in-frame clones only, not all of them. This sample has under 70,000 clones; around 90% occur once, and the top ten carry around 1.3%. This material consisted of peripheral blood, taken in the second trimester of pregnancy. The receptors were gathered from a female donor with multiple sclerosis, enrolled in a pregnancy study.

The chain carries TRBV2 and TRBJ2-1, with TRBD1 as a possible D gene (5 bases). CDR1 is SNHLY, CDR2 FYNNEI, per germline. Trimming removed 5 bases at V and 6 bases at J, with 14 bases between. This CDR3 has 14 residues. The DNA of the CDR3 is TGTGCCAGCAGTATCGATGACAGCCCCAATGAGCAGTTCTTC. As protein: CASSIDDSPNEQFF.

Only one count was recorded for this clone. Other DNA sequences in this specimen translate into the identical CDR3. CDR3 in amino acids: CAWSVQGDQPQHF. The CDR3 DNA sequence: TGTGCCTGGAGTGTACAAGGAGATCAGCCCCAGCATTTT. The V and J genes are TRBV30 and TRBJ1-5; D is undetermined. The germline V gene encodes CDR1 GTSNPN and CDR2 SVGIG (reference sequence). The CDR3 is made up of 13 amino acids. Trimming pared 0 bases from V and 5 bases from J, leaving 8 bases between.

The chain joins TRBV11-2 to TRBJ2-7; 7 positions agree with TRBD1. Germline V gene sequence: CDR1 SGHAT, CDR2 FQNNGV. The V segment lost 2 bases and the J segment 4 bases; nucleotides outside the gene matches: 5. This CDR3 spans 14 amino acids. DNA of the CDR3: TGTGCCAGCAGCTTAAGTACAGGGGCGTACGAGCAGTACTTC. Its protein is CASSLSTGAYEQYF.

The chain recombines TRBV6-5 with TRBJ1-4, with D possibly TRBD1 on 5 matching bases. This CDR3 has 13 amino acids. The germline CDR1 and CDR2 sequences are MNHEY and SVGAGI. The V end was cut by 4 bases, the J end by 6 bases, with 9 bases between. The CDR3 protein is CASSLQGDEKLFF. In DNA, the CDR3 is TGTGCCAGCAGTTTGCAAGGGGATGAAAAACTGTTTTTT.

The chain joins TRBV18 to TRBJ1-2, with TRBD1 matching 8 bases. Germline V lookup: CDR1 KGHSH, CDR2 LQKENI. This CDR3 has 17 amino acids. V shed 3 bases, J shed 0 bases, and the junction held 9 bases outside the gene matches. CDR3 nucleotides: TGTGCCAGCTCACCTAGACAGGGGAGAGGAGCTAACTATGGCTACACCTTC. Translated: CASSPRQGRGANYGYTF. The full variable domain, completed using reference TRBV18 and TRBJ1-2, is NAGVMQNPRHLVRRRGQEARLRCSPMKGHSHVYWYRQLPEEGLKFMVYLQKENIIDESGMPKERFSAEFPKEGPSILRIQQVVRGDSAAYFCASSPRQGRGANYGYTFGSGTRLTVV.

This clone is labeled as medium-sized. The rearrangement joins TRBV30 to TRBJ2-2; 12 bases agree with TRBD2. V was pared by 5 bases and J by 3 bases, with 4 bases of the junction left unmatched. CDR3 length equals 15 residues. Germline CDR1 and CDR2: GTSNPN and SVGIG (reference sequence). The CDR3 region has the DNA TGTGCCTGGTCTAGCGGGGGGGTGGACACCGGGGAGCTGTTTTTT. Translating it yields CAWSSGGVDTGELFF. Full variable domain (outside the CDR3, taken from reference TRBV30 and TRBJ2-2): SQTIHQWPATLVQPVGSPLSLECTVEGTSNPNLYWYRQAAGRGLQLLFYSVGIGQISSEVPQNLSASRPQDRQFILSSKKLLLSDSGFYLCAWSSGGVDTGELFFGEGSRLTVL.

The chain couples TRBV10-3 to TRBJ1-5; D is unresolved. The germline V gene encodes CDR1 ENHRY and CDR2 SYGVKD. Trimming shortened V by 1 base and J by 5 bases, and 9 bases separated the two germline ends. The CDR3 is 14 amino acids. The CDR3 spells CAISEFPGDQPQHF. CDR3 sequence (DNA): TGTGCCATCAGTGAGTTCCCGGGAGATCAGCCCCAGCATTTT.

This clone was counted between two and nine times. CDR3: CASSPGQENSSPLHF. The CDR3 DNA follows: TGCGCCAGCAGCCCGGGACAGGAAAATTCTTCACCCCTCCACTTT. J is TRBJ1-6 and V is TRBV5-1, with 8 nucleotides matching TRBD1. J was trimmed by 9 bases and V by 4 bases; bases with no gene match: 9. CDR1 is SGHRS, CDR2 YFSETQ, per germline. The CDR3 covers 15 residues.

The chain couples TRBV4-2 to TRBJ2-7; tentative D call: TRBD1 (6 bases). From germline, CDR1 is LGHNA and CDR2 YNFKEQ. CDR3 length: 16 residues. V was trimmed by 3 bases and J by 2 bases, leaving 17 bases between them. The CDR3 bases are TGTGCCAGCAGCCACTCGTCCGGGACATCAACCTACGAGCAGTACTTC. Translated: CASSHSSGTSTYEQYF.

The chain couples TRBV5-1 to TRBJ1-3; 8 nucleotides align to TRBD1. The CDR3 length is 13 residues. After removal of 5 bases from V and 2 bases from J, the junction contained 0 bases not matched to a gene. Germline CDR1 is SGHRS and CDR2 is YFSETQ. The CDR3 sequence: CASRTGAGNTIYF. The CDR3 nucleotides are TGCGCCAGCAGGACAGGGGCTGGAAACACCATATATTTT.

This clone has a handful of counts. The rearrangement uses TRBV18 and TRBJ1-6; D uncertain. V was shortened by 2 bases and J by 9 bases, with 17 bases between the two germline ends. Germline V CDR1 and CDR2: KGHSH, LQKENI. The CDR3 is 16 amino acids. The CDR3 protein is CASSPSLVGESSPLHF. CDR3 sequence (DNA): TGTGCCAGCTCACCAAGTTTGGTCGGTGAGAGTTCACCCCTCCACTTT.

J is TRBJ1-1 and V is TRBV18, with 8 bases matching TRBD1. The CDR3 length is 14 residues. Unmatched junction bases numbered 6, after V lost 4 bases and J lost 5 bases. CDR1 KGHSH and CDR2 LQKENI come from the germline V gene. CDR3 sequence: CASSLPGGGTEAFF. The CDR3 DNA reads TGTGCCAGCTCACTACCAGGGGGCGGGACTGAAGCTTTCTTT.

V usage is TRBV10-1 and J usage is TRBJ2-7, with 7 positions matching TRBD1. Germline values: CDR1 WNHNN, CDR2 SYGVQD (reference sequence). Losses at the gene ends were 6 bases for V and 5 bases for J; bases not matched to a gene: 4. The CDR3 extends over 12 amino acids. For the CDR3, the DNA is TGCGCCAGCAGGCCACAGGGGCACGAGCAGTACTTC. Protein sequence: CASRPQGHEQYF.

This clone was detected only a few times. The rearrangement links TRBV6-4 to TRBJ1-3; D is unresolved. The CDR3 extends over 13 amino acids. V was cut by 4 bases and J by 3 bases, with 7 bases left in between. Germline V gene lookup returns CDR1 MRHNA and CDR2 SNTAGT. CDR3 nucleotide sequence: TGTGCCAGCAGTGCCACGGTTGGAAACACCATATATTTT. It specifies CASSATVGNTIYF.

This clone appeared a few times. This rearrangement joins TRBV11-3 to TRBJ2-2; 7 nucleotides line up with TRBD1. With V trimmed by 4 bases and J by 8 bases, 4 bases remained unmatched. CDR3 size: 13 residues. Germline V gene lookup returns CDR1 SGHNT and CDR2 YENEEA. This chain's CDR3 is CASSYDRAGELFF. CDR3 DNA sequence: TGTGCCAGCAGCTACGACAGGGCTGGGGAGCTGTTTTTT.

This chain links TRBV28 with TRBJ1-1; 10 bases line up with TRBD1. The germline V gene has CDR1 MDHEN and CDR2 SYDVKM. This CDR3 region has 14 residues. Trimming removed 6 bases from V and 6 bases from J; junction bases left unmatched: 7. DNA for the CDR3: TGTGCCAGCAGCTCCCCGGGACAGGGGCCTGAAGCTTTCTTT. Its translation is CASSSPGQGPEAFF.

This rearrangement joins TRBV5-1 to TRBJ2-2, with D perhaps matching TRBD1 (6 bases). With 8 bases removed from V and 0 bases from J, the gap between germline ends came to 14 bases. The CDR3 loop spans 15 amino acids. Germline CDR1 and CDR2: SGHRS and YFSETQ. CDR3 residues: CASTLDSPNTGELFF. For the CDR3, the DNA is TGCGCCAGTACATTGGACAGCCCGAACACCGGGGAGCTGTTTTTT.

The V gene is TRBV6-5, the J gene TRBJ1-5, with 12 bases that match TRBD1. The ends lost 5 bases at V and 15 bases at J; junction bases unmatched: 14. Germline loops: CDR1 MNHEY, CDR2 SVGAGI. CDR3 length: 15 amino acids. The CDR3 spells CASSPLGTGGGLTHF. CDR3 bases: TGTGCCAGCAGTCCCCTCGGGACAGGGGGCGGCCTCACGCATTTT.

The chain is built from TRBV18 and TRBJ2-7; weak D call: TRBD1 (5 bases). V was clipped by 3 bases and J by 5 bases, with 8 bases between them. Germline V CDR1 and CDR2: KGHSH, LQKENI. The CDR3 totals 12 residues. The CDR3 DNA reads TGTGCCAGCTCACCTCAGGGCCACGAGCAGTACTTC. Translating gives CASSPQGHEQYF.

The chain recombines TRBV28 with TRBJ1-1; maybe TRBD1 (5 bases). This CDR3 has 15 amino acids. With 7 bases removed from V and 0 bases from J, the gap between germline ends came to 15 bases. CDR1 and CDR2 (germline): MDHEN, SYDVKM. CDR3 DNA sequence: TGTGCCAGCACTATGGGGGGGACGGTGAACACTGAAGCTTTCTTT. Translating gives CASTMGGTVNTEAFF. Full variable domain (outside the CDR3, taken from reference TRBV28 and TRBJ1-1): DVKVTQSSRYLVKRTGEKVFLECVQDMDHENMFWYRQDPGLGLRLIYFSYDVKMKEKGDIPEGYSVSREKKERFSLILESASTNQTSMYLCASTMGGTVNTEAFFGQGTRLTVV.

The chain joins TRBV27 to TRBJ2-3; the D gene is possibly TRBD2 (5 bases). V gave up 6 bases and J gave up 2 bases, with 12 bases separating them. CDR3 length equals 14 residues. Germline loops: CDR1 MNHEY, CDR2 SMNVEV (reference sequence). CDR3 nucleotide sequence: TGTGCCAGCAGATGGACTCCCGACACAGATACGCAGTATTTT. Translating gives CASRWTPDTDTQYF.

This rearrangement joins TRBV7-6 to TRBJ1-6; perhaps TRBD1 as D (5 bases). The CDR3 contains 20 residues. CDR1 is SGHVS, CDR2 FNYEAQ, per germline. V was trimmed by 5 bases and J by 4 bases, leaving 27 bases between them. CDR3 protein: CASSTPGHLGFAFYNSPLHF. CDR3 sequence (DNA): TGTGCCAGCAGCACCCCTGGACATCTGGGTTTTGCATTTTATAATTCACCCCTCCACTTT.

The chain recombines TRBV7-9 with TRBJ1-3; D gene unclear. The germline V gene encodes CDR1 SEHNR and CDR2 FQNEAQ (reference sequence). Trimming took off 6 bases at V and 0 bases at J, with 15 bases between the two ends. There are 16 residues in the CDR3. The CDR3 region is CASSRGAKYSGNTIYF. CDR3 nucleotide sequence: TGTGCCAGCAGTAGAGGTGCCAAATACTCTGGAAACACCATATATTTT.

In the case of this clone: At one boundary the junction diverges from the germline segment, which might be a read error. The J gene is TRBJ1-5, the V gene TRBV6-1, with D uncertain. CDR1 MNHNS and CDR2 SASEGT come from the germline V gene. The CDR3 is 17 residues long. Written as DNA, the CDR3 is TGTGCCAGCAGTGAAGAACCCGACCCCTCCAGCAATCAGCCCCAGCGTTTT. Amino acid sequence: CASSEEPDPSSNQPQRF.